This T cell receptor beta chain derives from a study of T cell repertoires in cytomegalovirus infection. Study overall: Recently identified HLA-C-restricted CMV epitopes and well-studied HLA-B-restricted CMV epitopes were used by the study. Carrying CMV and the relevant HLA type showed in public TCR beta signatures. Findings and limits, study-wide: Cumulated frequencies of public TCR beta families served to identify carriers of CMV plus the relevant HLA. Clonotype analysis showed dominance of the ex vivo response by HLA-C-restricted CMV-specific TCR beta clonotypes.

Germline CDR1 reads GTSNPN; CDR2 reads SVGIG (reference sequence). The CDR3 is 15 residues long. The ends were cut back, 0 bases at V and 0 bases at J, with 9 bases in the middle. With regard to this clonotype: The antigen is not known.

A single record per CDR3 protein comes from TCRdb applying MiXCR to the reads. The table lists approximately 340,000 distinct CDR3 sequences, roughly 29% of them singletons. This specimen was cultured PBMCs, taken from culture after CMV antigen stimulation. This sequence originates from a human donor in good health (CMV status not recorded). Some clones in this sample may be carry-over from other donors' samples. The chain uses TRBV30 and TRBJ2-4, with D possibly TRBD2 on 6 matching bases. CDR3 region: CAWSVSAGAKNIQYF. Written as DNA, the CDR3 is TGTGCCTGGAGTGTGTCAGCGGGAGCCAAAAACATTCAGTACTTC.